What follows are 21 T cell receptor beta chains derived from one specimen sequenced in a study of prognosis after radiotherapy for stage I lung cancer. TCR beta CDR3 amplification from genomic DNA was performed by two-round multiplex PCR. Round-one PCR had primers specific to each TRBV and TRBJ gene. TCRdb itself ran the multiplex PCR reads through MiXCR, one entry per CDR3 protein. Here the sample spans tens of thousands of distinct CDR3 sequences, roughly 35% being singletons. This specimen was PBMCs, taken before or after stereotactic body radiation therapy (not recorded which). Receptors were obtained from a donor aged 50 or older with non-small cell lung cancer.

This clonotype has a count of ten or more. V usage is TRBV5-1 and J usage is TRBJ2-5; D gene uncertain. Germline CDR1 and CDR2: SGHRS and YFSETQ. The CDR3 is 13 residues long. V was cut by 1 base and J by 1 base, with 5 bases left in between. CDR3 in amino acids: CASSLMSQETQYF. The CDR3 nucleotides are TGCGCCAGCAGCTTGATGAGCCAAGAGACCCAGTACTTC. Combining the CDR3 with reference TRBV5-1 and TRBJ2-5 gives the whole variable domain KAGVTQTPRYLIKTRGQQVTLSCSPISGHRSVSWYQQTPGQGLQFLFEYFSETQRNKGNFPGRFSGRQFSNSRSEMNVSTLELGDSALYLCASSLMSQETQYFGPGTRLLVL.

For this clonotype: A much larger clonotype is one base distant, so this may be a read error. The genes are TRBV6-6 and TRBJ2-3, with 9 bases fitting TRBD1. The length of the CDR3 is 18 residues. The V and J ends lost 0 bases and 2 bases, in that order; junction bases with no gene match: 9. CDR1 and CDR2 (germline): MNHNY, SVGAGI (reference sequence). CDR3 amino acids: CASSYSFWTGAITDTQYF. DNA of the CDR3: TGTGCCAGCAGTTACTCGTTCTGGACAGGGGCCATCACAGATACGCAGTATTTT.

This clonotype was recorded many times. The V gene is TRBV19, the J gene TRBJ1-4; 8 bases line up with TRBD1. The germline V gene has CDR1 LNHDA and CDR2 SQIVND (reference sequence). The CDR3 sequence is 15 residues long. V shed 5 bases and J 5 bases; nucleotides not matched to a gene: 7. The CDR3 region has the DNA TGTGCCAGTAGTGTTACCGGGACAGGAAATGAAAAACTGTTTTTT. Residues: CASSVTGTGNEKLFF.

This clonotype was detected many times. The rearrangement uses TRBV2 and TRBJ1-5; no definite D call. The CDR3 covers 14 residues. The ends were cut back, 6 bases at V and 5 bases at J, with 14 bases in the middle. The germline V gene encodes CDR1 SNHLY and CDR2 FYNNEI. The CDR3 sequence is CASRERASDQPQHF. CDR3 nucleotides: TGTGCCAGCAGGGAAAGGGCGTCCGATCAGCCCCAGCATTTT. Combining the CDR3 with reference TRBV2 and TRBJ1-5 gives the whole variable domain EPEVTQTPSHQVTQMGQEVILRCVPISNHLYFYWYRQILGQKVEFLVSFYNNEISEKSEIFDDQFSVERPDGSNFTLKIRSTKLEDSAMYFCASRERASDQPQHFGDGTRLSIL.

In this sample, this clonotype is medium-sized. The V call is TRBV28, the J call TRBJ1-6, with D possibly being TRBD1 (5 bases). This CDR3 spans 14 amino acids. CDR1 is MDHEN, CDR2 SYDVKM, per germline. V gave up 7 bases and J gave up 7 bases, with 14 bases separating them. The CDR3 bases are TGTGCCAGCAAAACCGGGACGGAGAATTCACCCCTCCACTTT. Amino acid sequence: CASKTGTENSPLHF.

This clonotype was seen a handful of times. A much larger clone is a single base away; this may be a read error. The CDR3 does not end in the conserved phenylalanine or tryptophan, so this is likely a read error. The rearrangement links TRBV6-1 to TRBJ2-7, with D possibly TRBD1 on 5 matching bases. CDR1 MNHNS and CDR2 SASEGT come from the germline V gene. The CDR3 loop spans 12 amino acids. The V end was cut by 4 bases, the J end by 3 bases, with 7 bases between. The CDR3 region is CASSGQYYEQYS. The CDR3 nucleotides are TGTGCCAGCAGTGGACAGTACTACGAGCAGTACTCC.

The table lists this clonotype with many counts. The chain couples TRBV18 to TRBJ2-2; TRBD2 agrees at 11 bases. This CDR3 is built from 18 residues. Looked up from germline, CDR1 is KGHSH and CDR2 is LQKENI. With V trimmed by 5 bases and J by 0 bases, 8 bases remained unmatched. CDR3 amino acids: CASSSGLAGNANTGELFF. For the CDR3, the DNA is TGTGCCAGCTCATCAGGACTAGCGGGTAACGCGAACACCGGGGAGCTGTTTTTT.

This clonotype was recorded at least ten times. The CDR3 spells CSASRGELNQPQHF. The CDR3 nucleotides are TGCAGTGCTAGTAGAGGGGAGCTTAATCAGCCCCAGCATTTT. The chain links TRBV20-1 to TRBJ1-5; a possible D gene is TRBD1 (5 bases). The CDR3 spans 14 residues. Germline V gene lookup returns CDR1 DFQATT and CDR2 SNEGSKA (reference sequence). V gave up 3 bases and J gave up 4 bases, with 13 bases separating them.

At least ten counts were recorded for this clonotype. The chain carries TRBV6-1 and TRBJ2-1; 9 bases are shared with TRBD1. CDR3 length: 15 amino acids. V dropped 7 bases and J dropped 6; count of bases not matched to a gene: 10. The germline V gene has CDR1 MNHNS and CDR2 SASEGT. The CDR3 bases are TGTGCCAGCACCCCTCGGACAGGGGAGAGCAATGAGCAGTTCTTC. Protein product: CASTPRTGESNEQFF.

In this sample, this clonotype turned up once. Since the CDR3 does not end with the conserved phenylalanine or tryptophan, this likely comes from a read error. V is TRBV20-1 and J is TRBJ2-7; 11 bases agree with TRBD1. Germline values: CDR1 DFQATT, CDR2 SNEGSKA (reference sequence). The CDR3 covers 15 residues. With V trimmed by 6 bases and J by 2 bases, 9 bases remained unmatched. This CDR3 is CSAPGQGAFAYEQYL. The CDR3 nucleotides read TGCAGTGCCCCCGGACAGGGGGCTTTCGCCTACGAGCAGTACCTC.

This clonotype was recorded many times. The chain couples TRBV5-1 to TRBJ1-1; TRBD1 might be the D (6 bases). Germline-derived CDR1 and CDR2 are SGHRS and YFSETQ. Trimming removed 3 bases at V and 4 bases at J, with 13 bases between. The CDR3 has 14 amino acids. The CDR3 sequence: CASSWGQGRTEAFF. Written as DNA, the CDR3 is TGCGCCAGCAGCTGGGGGCAGGGACGCACTGAAGCTTTCTTT.

J is TRBJ2-1 and V is TRBV24-1; possibly TRBD2 for D (5 bases). The V gene's germline CDR1 is KGHDR and CDR2 SFDVKD. CDR3 size: 14 residues. CDR3 loop: CDTSDVGVRSEQFF. In DNA form, the CDR3 reads TGTGACACGAGTGATGTCGGGGTTCGGAGTGAGCAGTTCTTC.

This clonotype was found many times. The chain uses TRBV4-1 and TRBJ2-6; no clear D gene. The germline gives CDR1 MGHRA, CDR2 YSYEKL. V was trimmed by 1 base and J by 2 bases, leaving 3 bases between them. The CDR3 consists of 14 residues. The CDR3 DNA sequence: TGCGCCAGCAGCCAAGTTCCTGGGGCCAACGTCCTGACTTTC. It translates to CASSQVPGANVLTF.

The chain has TRBV7-8 and TRBJ2-5, with 7 bases fitting TRBD1. The germline V gene encodes CDR1 SGHVS and CDR2 FQNEAQ. CDR3 length equals 17 residues. The J segment lost 2 bases and the V segment lost 5 bases, leaving 14 bases of the junction unmatched. For the CDR3, the DNA is TGTGCCAGCAGCCGTTGGGTACAGGGGCATAATCAAGAGACCCAGTACTTC. This gives the protein CASSRWVQGHNQETQYF. Together with reference TRBV7-8 and TRBJ2-5, the CDR3 gives the full variable domain: GAGVSQSPRYKVAKRGQDVALRCDPISGHVSLFWYQQALGQGPEFLTYFQNEAQLDKSGLPSDRFFAERPEGSVSTLKIQRTQQEDSAVYLCASSRWVQGHNQETQYFGPGTRLLVL.

Ten or more counts support this clonotype. The rearrangement uses TRBV5-1 and TRBJ2-3, with D tentatively TRBD1 (5 bases). V was pared by 4 bases and J by 5 bases, with 20 bases between. The CDR3 has 16 amino acids. Germline CDR1 SGHRS, CDR2 YFSETQ. The CDR3 coding sequence is TGCGCCAGCAGCCCAGGATCATTCCAGGGAAGAGATACGCAGTATTTT. This sequence encodes CASSPGSFQGRDTQYF.

This clonotype was seen repeatedly, ten times or more. The chain couples TRBV6-2 or TRBV6-3 to TRBJ2-1; possibly TRBD2 for D (5 bases). Per the germline V gene, CDR1 is MNHEY and CDR2 is SVGEGT. V dropped 8 bases and J dropped 1 base, with 6 bases sitting between them. CDR3 length equals 12 residues. CDR3 residues: CASEGSYNEQFF. The CDR3 bases are TGTGCCAGCGAGGGTTCCTACAATGAGCAGTTCTTC.

This clonotype was counted ten times or more. This chain connects TRBV20-1 to TRBJ2-7; the D call may be TRBD1 or TRBD2 (5 bases each). Trimming removed 6 bases from V and 2 bases from J, with 14 bases in between. Germline CDR1 DFQATT, CDR2 SNEGSKA (reference sequence). The CDR3 is made up of 13 amino acids. The CDR3 DNA follows: TGCAGTGCCGGTGGGGACGCAACCTACGAGCAGTACTTC. Translating it yields CSAGGDATYEQYF.

This clonotype was counted many times. The V call is TRBV30, the J call TRBJ2-7, with 7 bases matching TRBD2. The CDR3 is 13 residues long. CDR1 is GTSNPN, CDR2 SVGIG, per germline (reference sequence). V was clipped by 5 bases and J by 2 bases; unmatched bases: 6. This CDR3 is CAWGGGKAYEQYF. In DNA, the CDR3 is TGTGCCTGGGGGGGGGGGAAAGCCTACGAGCAGTACTTC.

This clonotype was seen a single time. A much larger clone lies a single base off, so this may be a read error. V and J are TRBV6-1 and TRBJ1-1, with TRBD1 identical over 7 bases. The germline V gene encodes CDR1 MNHNS and CDR2 SASEGT. The V gene end was trimmed by 7 bases and the J gene end by 1 base; junction bases not matched to a gene: 12. The CDR3 is 16 amino acids. CDR3 nucleotide sequence: TGTGCCAGCATTTCCGCCCCAGGGGGAGGGAACACTGAAGCTTTCTTT. It codes for CASISAPGGGNTEAFF.

V is TRBV5-1 and J is TRBJ2-5, with D possibly being TRBD1 (6 bases). V gave up 4 bases and J gave up 2 bases, with 15 bases separating them. The CDR3 sequence is 15 residues long. Germline-derived CDR1 and CDR2 are SGHRS and YFSETQ. CDR3 bases: TGCGCCAGCAGCACGGGGCCCCAGGGGCAAGAGACCCAGTACTTC. Translation: CASSTGPQGQETQYF.

Points on this clonotype: This could be a read error, since a much larger clone is one nucleotide away. The chain links TRBV24-1 to TRBJ2-6, with 8 bases lining up with TRBD1. The CDR3 covers 15 residues. The junction had 5 bases not matched to a gene; V was cut back by 3 bases and J by 8 bases. Germline loops: CDR1 KGHDR, CDR2 SFDVKD. In DNA form, the CDR3 reads TGTGCCACCAGTGATGTGAGACAGGGGACCAACGTCCTGACTTTC. It yields the protein CATSDVRQGTNVLTF.